The sequence of this TCR beta chain was determined in a study of Ad26.COV2.S vaccination and SARS-CoV-2 variants. As to this clone: What it binds is unknown.

Noted treatment: 15 to 20 received Ad26.COV2.S at low or high dose, single or two shots; roughly 5 received placebo; per-sample allocation not given. Day 63 following the first vaccine or placebo injection was when the samples were taken. This CDR3 is 15 amino acids long. The V gene's germline CDR1 is GTSNPN and CDR2 SVGIG (reference sequence). V was clipped by 0 bases and J by 7 bases, with 15 bases between them. The study, taken as a whole, reports: After vaccination, reports described spike-specific CD8+ and CD4+ T cell responses as showing substantial breadth.

Clones were read by immunoSEQ multiplex PCR, and TCRdb kept only the in-frame ones, dropping some. The sample records about 480,000 clones, around 85% being singletons. The gene calls are TRBV30 and TRBJ2-2; D is ambiguous. This sample comprised peripheral blood, obtained in a trial of Ad26.COV2.S vaccine versus placebo. The TCR sequence derives from a person between 18 and 59 years old who received the Ad26.COV2.S COVID-19 vaccine or a placebo. The CDR3 region has the DNA TGTGCCTGGAGTGTTCGTGATCACCGGGTCGGGGAGCTGTTTTTT. Translation gives CAWSVRDHRVGELFF.